These 28 T cell receptor beta chains originate from one sample sequenced in a study of CD8+CD57+ T cells in acquired aplastic anemia. Sequenced patients had shown CD8+CD57+ cell expansion by flow cytometry. CDR3 and TCR beta VDJ profiling relied on a genomic DNA template. TCRdb fed the reads into MiXCR, producing one record per CDR3 protein. The repertoire holds 200,000 to 250,000 distinct CDR3 sequences, over 40% seen once, with 15% to 20% in the top ten. The sequencing sample was made of sorted CD4+, CD8+, or CD8+CD57+ T cells (not recorded which) from PBMCs. The receptors were gathered from a human donor with aplastic anemia.

This clonotype occurred many times. The chain employs TRBV9 and TRBJ2-2; tentatively, D is TRBD1 or TRBD2 (6 bases each). The CDR3 has 17 residues. Trimming left V 2 bases short and J 1 base short, with 15 bases between. Germline CDR1 SGDLS, CDR2 YYNGEE. The CDR3 DNA reads TGTGCCAGCAGCGTCCGTCCGGGGGCGGGGAACACCGGGGAGCTGTTTTTT. Its translation: CASSVRPGAGNTGELFF.

The chain couples TRBV12-3 or TRBV12-4 to TRBJ2-7, with 9 bases fitting TRBD2. The CDR3 extends over 15 amino acids. Germline trimming cut 1 base from V and 7 bases from J; bases unmatched to any gene: 8. The CDR3 protein is CASSLGGTREGEQYF. The CDR3 bases are TGTGCCAGCAGTTTAGGTGGGACGCGGGAGGGGGAGCAGTACTTC.

V and J are TRBV5-4 and TRBJ1-1; a possible D gene is TRBD1 (5 bases). The CDR3 has 18 residues. Trimming shortened V by 0 bases and J by 3 bases, and 21 bases separated the two germline ends. Germline CDR1 reads SGHNT; CDR2 reads YYREEE (reference sequence). The CDR3 is CASSLESTATLGDTEAFF. The CDR3, as DNA: TGTGCCAGCAGCTTGGAGTCGACTGCTACTTTGGGGGACACTGAAGCTTTCTTT.

This clonotype was seen ten or more times. The J gene is TRBJ1-4, the V gene TRBV5-1; the D gene is possibly TRBD1 (5 bases). The V end was cut by 0 bases, the J end by 8 bases, with 11 bases between. Per the germline V gene, CDR1 is SGHRS and CDR2 is YFSETQ. The CDR3 extends over 14 amino acids. The CDR3 DNA reads as TGCGCCAGCAGCTTGGAAACGGGGGACGAAAAACTGTTTTTT. Protein sequence: CASSLETGDEKLFF.

The chain couples TRBV7-8 to TRBJ2-2, with unresolved D. The CDR3 contains 15 residues. Trimming removed 1 base at V and 1 base at J, with 7 bases between. The germline CDR1 and CDR2 sequences are SGHVS and FQNEAQ. CDR3 DNA: TGTGCCAGCAGCTTAGGCCAGTTGAACACCGGGGAGCTGTTTTTT. It specifies CASSLGQLNTGELFF. Complete variable domain (other parts from reference TRBV7-8 and TRBJ2-2): GAGVSQSPRYKVAKRGQDVALRCDPISGHVSLFWYQQALGQGPEFLTYFQNEAQLDKSGLPSDRFFAERPEGSVSTLKIQRTQQEDSAVYLCASSLGQLNTGELFFGEGSRLTVL.

The chain combines TRBV19 with TRBJ2-7; D not resolved. V was pared by 3 bases and J by 6 bases, with 18 bases between. Germline loops: CDR1 LNHDA, CDR2 SQIVND (reference sequence). The CDR3 is made up of 15 amino acids. The CDR3 spells CASSMGQASPGEQYF. CDR3 bases: TGTGCCAGTAGTATGGGTCAGGCCTCCCCTGGCGAGCAGTACTTC.

The genes are TRBV7-8 and TRBJ2-7; no clear D gene. The CDR3 contains 14 residues. With 6 bases removed from V and 0 bases from J, the gap between germline ends came to 12 bases. Germline V gene sequence: CDR1 SGHVS, CDR2 FQNEAQ. The CDR3 reads CASSPGSSSYEQYF. The CDR3 region has the DNA TGTGCCAGCAGTCCGGGTTCTAGCTCCTACGAGCAGTACTTC.

The sample holds a few counts of this clonotype. A much larger clone lies one base from this, so it may be a read error. The chain joins TRBV11-1 to TRBJ2-3; the match to TRBD1 covers 7 bases. The CDR3 is 16 residues long. V gave up 2 bases and J gave up 1 base; unmatched junction bases: 6. In germline, CDR1 is SGHAT, CDR2 FQDESV (reference sequence). CDR3 nucleotide sequence: TGTGCCAGCAGCTTAAGACAGGGCATTGGCACAGATACGCAGTATTTT. This codes for CASSLRQGIGTDTQYF.

This clonotype was seen a few times. This chain joins TRBV2 and TRBJ2-3; 9 nucleotides agree with TRBD1. Germline CDR1 reads SNHLY; CDR2 reads FYNNEI. After removal of 8 bases from V and 4 bases from J, the junction contained 13 bases not matched to a gene. The CDR3 is 16 amino acids. CDR3 nucleotides: TGTGCCAGCTCACCTCAGCGGGACAGGGCCGCAGATACGCAGTATTTT. This sequence encodes CASSPQRDRAADTQYF.

This clonotype came up many times. The CDR3, as DNA: TGTGCCACCAGCTCAAGGACAGTCGGTAATTCACCCCTCCACTTT. Translating it yields CATSSRTVGNSPLHF. The chain joins TRBV15 to TRBJ1-6; D is perhaps TRBD1 (6 bases). CDR1 is LNHNV, CDR2 YYDKDF, per germline (reference sequence). V lost 5 bases and J lost 6, with 14 bases in between. The CDR3 sequence is 15 residues long.

This sequence joins TRBV18 and TRBJ2-5, with 9 bases lining up with TRBD1. The CDR3 has 17 residues. The V gene's germline CDR1 is KGHSH and CDR2 LQKENI. The V segment lost 2 bases and the J segment 2 bases; nucleotides outside the gene matches: 9. The CDR3 nucleotides are TGTGCCAGCTCACCAGCATTGAGACAGGGGGGACAAGAGACCCAGTACTTC. This encodes CASSPALRQGGQETQYF. Filled out from reference TRBV18 and TRBJ2-5, the complete variable domain reads NAGVMQNPRHLVRRRGQEARLRCSPMKGHSHVYWYRQLPEEGLKFMVYLQKENIIDESGMPKERFSAEFPKEGPSILRIQQVVRGDSAAYFCASSPALRQGGQETQYFGPGTRLLVL.

Ten or more counts support this clonotype. This chain uses TRBV19 with TRBJ2-7; unclear D gene. Trimming pared 3 bases from V and 2 bases from J, leaving 11 bases between. The CDR3 consists of 14 residues. Germline V CDR1 and CDR2: LNHDA, SQIVND (reference sequence). Here the CDR3 reads CASSIPGTPYEQYF. As DNA, the CDR3 is TGTGCCAGTAGTATCCCGGGCACGCCCTACGAGCAGTACTTC. The full variable domain, its missing parts supplied by reference TRBV19 and TRBJ2-7, is DGGITQSPKYLFRKEGQNVTLSCEQNLNHDAMYWYRQDPGQGLRLIYYSQIVNDFQKGDIAEGYSVSREKKESFPLTVTSAQKNPTAFYLCASSIPGTPYEQYFGPGTRLTVT.

This clonotype occurred many times. The V and J genes are TRBV6-1 and TRBJ2-1, with a tentative D call TRBD2 (6 bases). Between the trimmed V and J ends, which lost 10 bases and 13 bases, there was a span of 26 bases. This CDR3 comprises 14 residues. Per germline, CDR1 MNHNS and CDR2 SASEGT. CDR3 in amino acids: CATRQSSGGSPQFF. The CDR3 DNA is TGTGCCACCCGACAGAGTTCCGGGGGAAGTCCCCAGTTCTTC.

Concerning this clonotype itself: With a much larger clone just one base away, this may be a read error. The chain is built from TRBV5-1 and TRBJ2-3, with D unresolved. Germline V lookup: CDR1 SGHRS, CDR2 YFSETQ. This CDR3 region has 15 residues. CDR3 protein: CVSSFFGGGTDTQYF. CDR3 DNA: TGCGTCAGCAGCTTCTTCGGTGGGGGCACAGATACGCAGTATTTT. The variable domain in full, with the rest retrieved from reference TRBV5-1 and TRBJ2-3, is KAGVTQTPRYLIKTRGQQVTLSCSPISGHRSVSWYQQTPGQGLQFLFEYFSETQRNKGNFPGRFSGRQFSNSRSEMNVSTLELGDSALYLCVSSFFGGGTDTQYFGPGTRLTVL.

This clonotype has a count of ten or more. The V call is TRBV5-4, the J call TRBJ1-1; D might be TRBD1 (5 bases). V lost 0 bases and J 8 bases, leaving 11 bases between the germline ends. CDR1 SGHNT and CDR2 YYREEE come from the germline V gene (reference sequence). The CDR3 loop spans 13 amino acids. The CDR3 nucleotides are TGTGCCAGCAGCTTGGACCTAGGGGCCGAAGCTTTCTTT. Translated, it gives CASSLDLGAEAFF.

This clonotype occurred a few times. It may be a read error: a sequence one base away is much more abundant. The CDR3 nucleotides read TGTGCCAGCCGAGAAGGCACCAACAACTACGAGCAGTACTTC. Amino acids: CASREGTNNYEQYF. V gene TRBV12-3 or TRBV12-4 combines with J gene TRBJ2-7; no definite D call. The CDR3 sequence is 14 residues long. Trimming took 8 bases from V and 3 from J, leaving 17 bases between them.

This chain joins TRBV4-3 and TRBJ2-6; possibly TRBD2 for D (6 bases). The V gene lost 1 base and the J gene lost 2 bases, with 9 bases spanning the gap. The CDR3 runs 16 residues. Germline CDR1 reads LGHNA; CDR2 reads YSLEER. The CDR3 protein is CASSQVGGTGANVLTF. Here the CDR3 DNA reads TGCGCCAGCAGCCAAGTTGGGGGGACTGGGGCCAACGTCCTGACTTTC.

This clonotype was counted a few times. The rearrangement joins TRBV4-1 to TRBJ1-6, with D unresolved. CDR1 is MGHRA, CDR2 YSYEKL, per germline. V gave up 2 bases and J gave up 6 bases, with 17 bases separating them. The CDR3 is made up of 17 amino acids. CDR3 amino acids: CASSQFLLGSPNSPLHF. CDR3 nucleotide sequence: TGCGCCAGCAGCCAATTCTTGTTAGGGAGTCCTAATTCACCCCTCCACTTT.

This chain uses TRBV7-9 with TRBJ1-5, with 7 bases identical to TRBD1. The V gene's germline CDR1 is SEHNR and CDR2 FQNEAQ (reference sequence). This CDR3 has 17 residues. The V and J ends lost 4 bases and 0 bases, in that order; junction bases with no gene match: 9. The DNA of the CDR3 is TGTGCCAGCAGCTCAGGGGTAGGGGGCCCTAGCAATCAGCCCCAGCATTTT. Encoded protein: CASSSGVGGPSNQPQHF. The variable domain in full, completed from reference TRBV7-9 and TRBJ1-5, reads DTGVSQNPRHKITKRGQNVTFRCDPISEHNRLYWYRQTLGQGPEFLTYFQNEAQLEKSRLLSDRFSAERPKGSFSTLEIQRTEQGDSAMYLCASSSGVGGPSNQPQHFGDGTRLSIL.

This clonotype was counted ten times or more. This sequence joins TRBV20-1 and TRBJ2-3; 10 nucleotides align to TRBD2. Germline V gene sequence: CDR1 DFQATT, CDR2 SNEGSKA (reference sequence). The V and J ends lost 3 bases and 0 bases, in that order; junction bases with no gene match: 3. This CDR3 spans 15 amino acids. CDR3 nucleotide sequence: TGCAGTGCTAGTCCAGCGGGGGGGAGCACAGATACGCAGTATTTT. Protein: CSASPAGGSTDTQYF.

The gene calls are TRBV12-3 or TRBV12-4 and TRBJ1-6, with D hard to call. Trimming stripped 2 bases from V and 13 bases from J, with 9 bases between. This CDR3 region has 12 residues. The CDR3 DNA reads as TGTGCCAGCAGTTTAAATGCAGCCCCCCTCCACTTT. Translating it yields CASSLNAAPLHF.

The chain uses TRBV6-2 or TRBV6-3 and TRBJ2-3; tentative D call: TRBD1 (5 bases). V gave up 5 bases and J gave up 3 bases, with 18 bases separating them. The CDR3 has 16 amino acids. Germline values: CDR1 MNHEY, CDR2 SVGEGT. DNA for the CDR3: TGTGCCAGCAGTGCCACGCTAGGGGTTGGGACAGATACGCAGTATTTT. It yields the protein CASSATLGVGTDTQYF.

The J gene is TRBJ1-1, the V gene TRBV10-3, with no clear D. CDR1 and CDR2 from the germline V gene are ENHRY and SYGVKD. The CDR3 covers 13 residues. The V end lost 6 bases, the J end lost 0 bases, and 8 bases lay between the germline ends. The CDR3, as DNA: TGTGCCATCAGGAGCGGGATGAACACTGAAGCTTTCTTT. Translation: CAIRSGMNTEAFF.

Details on this clonotype: The CDR3 does not close with the conserved phenylalanine or tryptophan, likely indicating a read error. The V and J genes are TRBV7-6 and TRBJ2-7, with unresolved D. The length of the CDR3 is 12 residues. Germline V gene data show CDR1 as SGHVS and CDR2 as FNYEAQ. The CDR3 nucleotides are TGTGCTAGCAGCCCGGACGGATACGAGCAGTACCTC. It specifies CASSPDGYEQYL.

The gene calls are TRBV3-1 and TRBJ1-3; D gene uncertain. V dropped 6 bases and J dropped 2 bases, with 14 bases sitting between them. Germline CDR1 reads LGHDT; CDR2 reads YNNKEL (reference sequence). The CDR3 loop spans 15 amino acids. As DNA, the CDR3 is TGTGCCAGCAGTCTTACAGCGGAGGCTGGAAACACCATATATTTT. Encoded protein: CASSLTAEAGNTIYF.

Regarding this clonotype: This may stem from a read error, because a much larger clone lies one nucleotide away. The conserved final phenylalanine or tryptophan is absent from the CDR3, which likely points to a read error. The J gene is TRBJ2-6, the V gene TRBV5-4, with unresolved D. This CDR3 region has 16 residues. Between the trimmed V and J ends, which lost 3 bases and 0 bases, there was a span of 10 bases. Germline V lookup: CDR1 SGHNT, CDR2 YYREEE (reference sequence). CDR3 in DNA: TGTGCCAGCAGCTATCGACTGGACTCTGGGGCCAACGTCCTGACTCTC. This sequence encodes CASSYRLDSGANVLTL.

This clonotype occurred many times. This rearrangement joins TRBV2 to TRBJ2-7; D is perhaps TRBD1 (6 bases). Trimming shortened V by 2 bases and J by 7 bases, and 18 bases separated the two germline ends. The CDR3 consists of 15 residues. Germline CDR1 reads SNHLY; CDR2 reads FYNNEI. The DNA of the CDR3 is TGTGCCAGCAGTGAAAGCTTGGCAGGGGCGGGTGAGCAGTACTTC. Its protein product is CASSESLAGAGEQYF.

As to this clonotype: A much larger clonotype is one base distant, so this may be a read error. J is TRBJ2-7 and V is TRBV3-1; tentative D call: TRBD1 (5 bases). Per germline, CDR1 LGHDT and CDR2 YNNKEL (reference sequence). CDR3 length: 15 residues. CDR3 DNA sequence: TGTGCCAGCAGCCAAGCTGACAGACCCGCCTACGGGCAGTACTTC. Translation: CASSQADRPAYGQYF.